Listed below are T cell receptor beta chains from one sample, sequenced in a study of CD8+ T cells in alopecia areata. Here immunoSEQ multiplex PCR was the method, and the copy in TCRdb shows in-frame clones only, minus some. This table holds some 190,000 clones, approximately 51% found once. Here the sequenced sample was CD8+ T cells sorted from blood, taken around week 54, from a patient treated with tofacitinib. These receptors were taken from a human donor with alopecia areata. CDR3s include the opening cysteine and the closing phenylalanine or tryptophan. D genes are given only for firm matches. Part of the rows lack a size; the others show once, few, many or a class for expanded clones.

TRBV7-2	TRBD1	-	TRBJ2-7	TGTGCCAGCAGCTTATATCTAGGGGACAGCCTATACGAGCAGTACTTC	CASSLYLGDSLYEQYF
TRBV11-2	-	many	TRBJ2-3	TGTGCCAGCAGATCTAGAACAGATACGCAGTATTTT	CASRSRTDTQYF
TRBV2	-	-	TRBJ2-2	TGTGCCAGCGAAGGCAGGGTCACGGTCGGGGAGCTGTTTTTT	CASEGRVTVGELFF
TRBV5-1	TRBD2	-	TRBJ2-1	TGCGCCAGCAGCTTGTTGGCCAGCGGGGGACTAAATGAGCAGTTCTTC	CASSLLASGGLNEQFF
TRBV11-2	-	once	TRBJ2-7	TGTGCCAGCAGCTCCGGACTCGACTACGAGCAGTACTTC	CASSSGLDYEQYF
TRBV10-3	-	-	TRBJ2-2	TGTGCCATCAGTGAAGGCACCGGGGAGCTGTTTTTT	CAISEGTGELFF
TRBV11-2	-	few	TRBJ1-3	TGTGCCAGCAGCCTGTGGGTAGAGGGAAACACCATATATTTT	CASSLWVEGNTIYF
TRBV2	-	-	TRBJ2-5	TGTGCCAGCAGCGATACAGGACAAGAGACCCAGTACTTC	CASSDTGQETQYF
TRBV4-1	-	few	TRBJ1-2	TGCGCCAGCAGCCAAACCGGGACGGAGTCTAACTATGGCTACACCTTC	CASSQTGTESNYGYTF
TRBV7-9	-	-	TRBJ1-2	TGTGCCAGCAGCCCGCCAGGGTACTATGGCTACACCTTC	CASSPPGYYGYTF
TRBV5-6	-	-	TRBJ2-7	TGTGCCAGCAGCTTAGGGGCTGGAGTCTACGAGCAGTACTTC	CASSLGAGVYEQYF
TRBV11-2	TRBD2	-	TRBJ2-1	TGTGCCAGCAGCTTAGTCCCAAGCGGGGGGCCTACCAATGAGCAGTTCTTC	CASSLVPSGGPTNEQFF
TRBV6-5	-	-	TRBJ2-7	TGTGCCAGCAGCTACTTGGGGGAGAGGGAGCAGTACTTC	CASSYLGEREQYF
TRBV29-1	TRBD1	few	TRBJ2-2	TGCAGCGGGTTACAGGGGACCGGGGAGCTGTTTTTT	CSGLQGTGELFF
TRBV6-5	-	-	TRBJ1-5	TGTGCCAGCAGTCCCCACAGGGTTAGCAATCAGCCCCAGCATTTT	CASSPHRVSNQPQHF
TRBV11-2	TRBD2	few	TRBJ2-5	TGTGCCAGCACACTAGCGGGGGCCATCCAAGAGACCCAGTACTTC	CASTLAGAIQETQYF
TRBV2	TRBD1	-	TRBJ2-7	TGTGCCAGCAGTGAAGGACAGGGGTTGTTCTACGAGCAGTACTTC	CASSEGQGLFYEQYF
TRBV2	-	few	TRBJ1-6	TGTGCCAGCAGTGAAGGTCCGACAGAGAGCTCCTATAATTCACCCCTCCACTTT	CASSEGPTESSYNSPLHF
TRBV4-2	-	-	TRBJ2-3	TGTGCCAGCAGCCAAGGAAGGGGCGCAGATACGCAGTATTTT	CASSQGRGADTQYF
TRBV27	TRBD1	-	TRBJ1-5	TGTGCCAGCAGTTCCGGGACAGGGGTTCAGCCCCAGCATTTT	CASSSGTGVQPQHF
TRBV9	TRBD1	-	TRBJ2-3	TGTGCCAGCAGCACCCGGGACAGGGGGCCAGATACGCAGTATTTT	CASSTRDRGPDTQYF
TRBV15	-	-	TRBJ2-7	TGTGCCACCAGCAGTAAGAGGCGGAACGAGCAGTACTTC	CATSSKRRNEQYF
TRBV18	-	few	TRBJ2-5	TGTGCCAGCTCACCTGAGTGGGGAGCCGAGACCCAGTACTTC	CASSPEWGAETQYF
TRBV12-5	TRBD1	-	TRBJ1-1	TGTGCTAGTGGTTTTGGGACAGGGGAGAGGGACACTGAAGCTTTCTTT	CASGFGTGERDTEAFF
TRBV5-6	TRBD1	few	TRBJ1-1	TGTGCCAGCAGCACCATGGGACAGGAAGCTTTCTTT	CASSTMGQEAFF
TRBV10-3	TRBD2	few	TRBJ2-3	TGTGCCATCAGTGAGTCAGCTAGCGGGGCAGATACGCAGTATTTT	CAISESASGADTQYF
TRBV30	-	-	TRBJ1-5	TGTGCCTGGAGTCTCAGCAACAATCAGCCCCAGCATTTT	CAWSLSNNQPQHF
TRBV10-2	TRBD1	-	TRBJ2-7	TGCGCCACGGGGGGACAGGGTCACGAGCAGTACTTC	CATGGQGHEQYF
TRBV19	-	-	TRBJ1-6	TGTGCCAGTAGTAGGGGCATCGCCTCTTACTCACCCCTCCACTTT	CASSRGIASYSPLHF
TRBV7-2	-	few	TRBJ2-3	TGTGCCAGCAGCCACAGTGGGGCCGGAGATACGCAGTATTTT	CASSHSGAGDTQYF
TRBV27	-	-	TRBJ2-1	TGTGCCAGCAGTTCGCGTCGGGAGCAGTTCTTC	CASSSRREQFF
TRBV29-1	-	-	TRBJ1-1	TGCAGCGTTGTGGGGGACACTGAAGCTTTCTTT	CSVVGDTEAFF
TRBV19	-	-	TRBJ2-7	TGTGCCAGTAGTAAAGGACACCCAGGATACGAGCAGTACTTC	CASSKGHPGYEQYF
TRBV15	-	-	TRBJ2-2	TGTGCCACCACCCTGAGCTGGACCGGGGAGCTGTTTTTT	CATTLSWTGELFF
TRBV30	TRBD1	-	TRBJ1-2	TGTGCCTGGAGTGTAAACAGGGGGAATTATGGCTACACCTTC	CAWSVNRGNYGYTF
TRBV5-1	-	few	TRBJ2-3	TGCGCCAGCAGCTTGGGCGGGGTCGGGGATACGCAGTATTTT	CASSLGGVGDTQYF
TRBV2	-	-	TRBJ1-2	TGTGCCAGCAGTGGGGGCCAGCCGCCCTATGGCTACACCTTC	CASSGGQPPYGYTF
TRBV9	-	-	TRBJ2-7	TGTGCCAGCAGCGTAGGGGAGGCTAGCTCCTACGAGCAGTACTTC	CASSVGEASSYEQYF
TRBV10-3	TRBD1	few	TRBJ1-2	TGTGCCATCAGTGACCCAGGGGGCATCCATGGCTACACCTTC	CAISDPGGIHGYTF
TRBV30	-	few	TRBJ1-1	TGTGCCTGGAGTGTAAAGGTCAACACTGAAGCTTTCTTT	CAWSVKVNTEAFF
TRBV6-5	-	-	TRBJ1-4	TGTGCCAGCAGGGGACCCAATGAAAAACTGTTTTTT	CASRGPNEKLFF
TRBV11-2	TRBD2	once	TRBJ2-1	TGTGCCAGCAGCTTACCCGGCGGGGGTAAGCAGTTCTTC	CASSLPGGGKQFF
TRBV4-2	-	few	TRBJ1-2	TGTGCCAGCAGCCAAGATTCGGAGGGCGGTGGCTACACCTTC	CASSQDSEGGGYTF
TRBV29-1	TRBD1	few	TRBJ1-1	TGCAGCGTCGACAGGGGGAACACTGAAGCTTTCTTT	CSVDRGNTEAFF
TRBV7-9	TRBD1	few	TRBJ2-2	TGTGCCAGCAGCATACCGGGACAGGGAATCACCGGGGAGCTGTTTTTT	CASSIPGQGITGELFF
TRBV15	TRBD1	-	TRBJ2-7	TGTGCCACCAGCAGAGATAGGGCAGGGGGCCACGAGCAGTACTTC	CATSRDRAGGHEQYF
TRBV5-6	-	-	TRBJ2-1	TGTGCCAGCAGCCGGGTGGGGAATGAGCAGTTCTTC	CASSRVGNEQFF
TRBV4-1	-	few	TRBJ2-1	TGCGCCAGCAGCCCGTACTTGAGCTCCTACAATGAGCAGTTCTTC	CASSPYLSSYNEQFF
TRBV27	-	-	TRBJ1-5	TGTGCCAGCAGTTCCTTATTGGGGGATCAGCCCCAGCATTTT	CASSSLLGDQPQHF